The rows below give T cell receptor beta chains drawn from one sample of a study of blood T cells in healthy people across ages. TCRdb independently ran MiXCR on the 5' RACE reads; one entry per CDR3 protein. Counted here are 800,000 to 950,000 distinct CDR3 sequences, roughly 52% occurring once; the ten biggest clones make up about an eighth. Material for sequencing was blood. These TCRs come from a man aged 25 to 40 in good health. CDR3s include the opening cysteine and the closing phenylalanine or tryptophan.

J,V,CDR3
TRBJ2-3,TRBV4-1,CASSHLDRVDTDTQYF
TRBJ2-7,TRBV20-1,CSASPPTGTGFYEQYF
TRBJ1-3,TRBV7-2,CASSLSGKAGNTIYF
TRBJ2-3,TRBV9,CASSVVVSTDTQYF
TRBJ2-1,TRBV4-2,CASSQTGTAASPGQFF
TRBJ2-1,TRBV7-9,CASSLAPRWEQFF
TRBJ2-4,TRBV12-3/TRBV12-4,CAGSLAGQVKNIQYF
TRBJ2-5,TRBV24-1,CATSDRAPDRGVETQYF
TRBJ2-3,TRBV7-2,CASSLGTPTQYF
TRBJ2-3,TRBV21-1,CASSKGANWGMRTDTQYF
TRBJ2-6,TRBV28,CANSLSSGANVLTF
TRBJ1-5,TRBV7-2,CASSPRPKGNQPQHF
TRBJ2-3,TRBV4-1,CASSQDGGGAAGDTQYF
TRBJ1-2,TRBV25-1,CASSSHNRGNGYTF
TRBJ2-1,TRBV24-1,CATSDPTGPAYNEQFF
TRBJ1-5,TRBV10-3,CAIRAENQPQHF
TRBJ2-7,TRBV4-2,CASSQDWAKSYEQYF
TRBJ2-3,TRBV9,CASSDRQESTDTQYF
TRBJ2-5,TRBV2,CASSSRTGPGSREQYF
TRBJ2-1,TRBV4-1,CASSQDSHPGEQFF
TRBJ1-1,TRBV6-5,CASSYSDSALLFEAFF
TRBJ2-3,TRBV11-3,CASQGLQTDTQYF